A selection of T cell receptor beta chains follows, all from one sample in a study of sequential checkpoint blockade in melanoma. Assay used: immunoSEQ multiplex PCR; TCRdb lists only in-frame clones, some missing. The sample lists about 6,100 clones; around 58% were seen once. The sample consisted of CD8+ T cells sorted from blood (inferred from file names), taken from a patient given nivolumab and ipilimumab in sequence. The receptors shown here come from a human donor with melanoma. The conserved cysteine and the conserved F or W are not part of the CDR3 here.

TRBJ2-1	TRBV5-4	ASSHTGTGYEQF
TRBJ2-5	TRBV19	ASQARWPPSEETQY
TRBJ2-1	TRBV30	AWSVADPYNEQF
TRBJ2-5	TRBV7-9	ASSLAADQETQY
NA	TRBV7-6	ASSLLAGATYEQY
TRBJ1-5	TRBV19	ASSPFGGQPQH
TRBJ1-2	TRBV2	ANPGTGANYGYT
TRBJ2-4	TRBV10-3	AIIVLVRNIQY
TRBJ1-1	TRBV5-1	ASSLGTGVFTEAF
TRBJ2-1	TRBV4-1	ASSRTGIGLSIYEQF
TRBJ2-2	TRBV19	ASSIQGRETGELF
TRBJ2-7	TRBV5-6	ASSSGLASHEQY
TRBJ2-7	TRBV19	ASSTGSLSYEQY
TRBJ2-7	TRBV2	ASNPPGQGYEQY
TRBJ2-1	TRBV9	ASSAIAVSSYNEQF
TRBJ2-7	TRBV18	ASSPEVYEQY
TRBJ1-1	TRBV18	ASSRRGGQMNTEAF
TRBJ1-5	TRBV2	ASSVSDTDIDQPQH
TRBJ2-7	TRBV7-2	ASSLVASGNYEQY
NA	TRBV4-1	ASSQSTGDHEQY
TRBJ2-5	TRBV4-2	ASSPLQGAQETQY
TRBJ1-2	TRBV4-3	ASSQDVVNYGYT
TRBJ1-2	TRBV5-8	ASSLPLERRNYGYT
TRBJ1-1	TRBV12-5	ASRSQGNTEAF
TRBJ2-2	TRBV6-1	ASSVTGAGELF
TRBJ2-1	TRBV30	AWSLTGTRDEQF
TRBJ2-2	TRBV7-9	ASSLPGGAGGPSGELF
TRBJ2-3	TRBV2	APKSLAGGIDTQY
TRBJ2-2	TRBV19	ASSMATAMIGELF
TRBJ1-1	TRBV6-5	ASSYSIRSGEAF
TRBJ2-4	TRBV7-2	ASSLGQGTNIQY
TRBJ2-1	TRBV7-9	ASSFDTEQF
TRBJ1-5	TRBV4-2	ASSQDAGQPQH
TRBJ2-1	TRBV5-8	ASPLAGYYNEQF
TRBJ2-7	TRBV7-6	ASSLWEGQGSLSSYEQY
TRBJ2-1	TRBV7-9	ASSLARYEQF
TRBJ2-7	TRBV5-4	ASSPMVGAFSYEQY
TRBJ1-6	TRBV19	ASSTMGQANSPLH
TRBJ2-5	TRBV4-2	ASSLEMTFETQY
TRBJ2-1	TRBV4-3	ASRSAGDNEQF
TRBJ2-7	TRBV6-5	ASHGTDHYEQY
TRBJ2-7	TRBV5-4	ASSFGGYEQY
TRBJ2-1	TRBV4-2	ASSQTGTSDLSEQF
TRBJ2-1	TRBV4-1	ASSQVSSEYNEQF
TRBJ1-1	TRBV4-2	ASSQELGLQEAF
TRBJ2-7	TRBV9	ASSALTGADEQY
TRBJ1-2	TRBV19	ASSVGQSYGYT
TRBJ2-2	TRBV7-9	ASSSQGTGELF
TRBJ1-1	TRBV16	ASSQSRWNTEAF
TRBJ2-3	TRBV1	TSSQPTSGRARDTQY
TRBJ2-5	TRBV6-4	ASSHREGLREETQY
TRBJ2-7	TRBV5-6	ASSVGQGSEQY
TRBJ1-2	TRBV10-1	ASSGRTRSRKNYGYT
TRBJ2-2	TRBV18	ASSPFTSGGFTGELF
TRBJ2-6	TRBV1	TSSRPPGVLSGANVLT